This TCR beta chain was recovered during a study of response to subunit inactivated influenza vaccine listed by TCRdb under 2018. In the study overall: The study used deep quantitative T cell receptor repertoire profiling to track responses to a trivalent subunit inactivated influenza vaccine. Overall study outcomes, separate from this receptor: The authors suggested that each seasonal influenza vaccination may recruit only a limited number of new T cells.

The library was produced with RT-PCR. The data were produced on an Illumina HiSeq 2500. TCRdb reworked the public reads: Q25 trimming with fastp, MiXCR clone assembly, productive beta chains retained. Entries that share a CDR3 protein sequence are merged under the most common genes and DNA. For this sample there are approximately 520,000 distinct CDR3 sequences; approximately 15% appear just once. The ten biggest clones cover 2.5% to 3.5% of the sample. According to the germline V gene, CDR1 reads MDHEN and CDR2 reads SYDVKM. CDR3 length: 17 amino acids, cysteine to phenylalanine. The entry retains the CDR3 DNA only, 51 bases that are in frame from base 1. Unmatched junction bases come to 9, with V trimmed by 5 bases and J by 2 bases. This clonotype occurred a few times. Its binding antigen is unknown. Per-base quality was not reported, and no clone a single base away is much larger than it.

The sequence is built from TRBV28 and TRBJ2-6; TRBD1 lines up with 7 middle nucleotides. This receptor was obtained from a man aged 50-75 years who received an inactivated influenza vaccine. Donor details come from another sample of the same person, matched by shared clones. The sequences come from CD4+ T cells sorted from PBMCs, collected roughly 24 months after vaccination. The CDR3 protein sequence reads: CASSLLTGLTGANVLTF. The sequence in DNA is TGTGCCAGCAGTCTTCTGACAGGGCTGACTGGGGCCAACGTCCTGACTTTC.